A single sample gave rise to the 29 T cell receptor beta chains below, sequenced in a study of OX40 agonist ivuxolimab in advanced cancers. The protocol was immunoSEQ multiplex PCR, while the TCRdb copy is restricted to in-frame clones and leaves out a portion. This table has tens of thousands of clones, 80% to 90% appearing once. The source was CD4+ or CD8+ T cells sorted from blood, collected in a trial of the OX40 agonist ivuxolimab. These receptors were collected from an adult with an advanced solid tumor such as melanoma, head and neck, liver or kidney cancer.

The CDR3 sequence is CASSGGQGNNEQFF. The CDR3 DNA reads TGTGCCAGCAGCGGGGGGCAGGGGAACAATGAGCAGTTCTTC. The V call is TRBV6-4, the J call TRBJ2-1; perhaps TRBD2 as D (7 bases). V was clipped by 6 bases and J by 5 bases, with 14 bases between them. The V gene's germline CDR1 is MRHNA and CDR2 SNTAGT. This CDR3 comprises 14 residues.

This clone was seen once. The genes are TRBV28 and TRBJ1-5, with a possible D match to TRBD1 (5 bases). Germline CDR1 reads MDHEN; CDR2 reads SYDVKM. This CDR3 is 14 amino acids long. Trimming stripped 6 bases from V and 5 bases from J, with 14 bases between. Here the CDR3 reads CASRTYQGDQPQHF. CDR3 nucleotide sequence: TGTGCCAGCAGGACGTACCAGGGAGATCAGCCCCAGCATTTT.

This chain links TRBV5-4 with TRBJ1-6; TRBD1 might be the D (5 bases). The CDR3 consists of 15 residues. V was cut by 1 base and J by 10 bases, with 15 bases left in between. The germline V gene has CDR1 SGHNT and CDR2 YYREEE (reference sequence). CDR3 nucleotides: TGTGCCAGCAGCTTGCGTCGGTCCGACAGATCACCCCTCCACTTT. This encodes CASSLRRSDRSPLHF.

This chain joins TRBV9 and TRBJ2-3, with D perhaps TRBD2 (5 bases). Deletions cut 6 bases from V and 2 bases from J, with 16 bases between. The CDR3 totals 15 residues. Germline V gene sequence: CDR1 SGDLS, CDR2 YYNGEE. The CDR3 sequence: CASTISMRVTDTQYF. The CDR3 region has the DNA TGTGCCAGCACCATCTCGATGCGGGTCACAGATACGCAGTATTTT.

The chain joins TRBV6-1 to TRBJ2-3, with D possibly matching TRBD2 (5 bases). The germline CDR1 and CDR2 sequences are MNHNS and SASEGT. Trimming stripped 2 bases from V and 6 bases from J, with 15 bases between. CDR3 length: 15 residues. The CDR3 DNA follows: TGTGCCAGCAGTGAACAGGATCGAAGCGGCGATACGCAGTATTTT. Translation: CASSEQDRSGDTQYF.

The rearrangement joins TRBV11-2 to TRBJ2-5, with 13 nucleotides matching TRBD2. V gave up 0 bases and J gave up 5 bases; unmatched junction bases: 6. The length of the CDR3 is 17 residues. Looked up from germline, CDR1 is SGHAT and CDR2 is FQNNGV. The CDR3 loop is CASSLDTSGRALETQYF. The CDR3 nucleotides are TGTGCCAGCAGCTTAGACACTAGCGGGAGGGCCCTGGAGACCCAGTACTTC.

The V gene is TRBV7-3, the J gene TRBJ1-5; no definite D call. Germline values: CDR1 SGHTA, CDR2 FQGTGA. This CDR3 spans 14 amino acids. The V end was cut by 5 bases, the J end by 0 bases, with 8 bases between. This CDR3 reads CASSPGGSNQPQHF. The CDR3 bases are TGTGCCAGCAGCCCGGGAGGTAGCAATCAGCCCCAGCATTTT. Full variable domain (outside the CDR3, taken from reference TRBV7-3 and TRBJ1-5): GAGVSQTPSNKVTEKGKYVELRCDPISGHTALYWYRQSLGQGPEFLIYFQGTGAADDSGLPNDRFFAVRPEGSVSTLKIQRTERGDSAVYLCASSPGGSNQPQHFGDGTRLSIL.

V usage is TRBV6-4 and J usage is TRBJ1-2; 7 nucleotides agree with TRBD1. This CDR3 contains 16 residues. Germline-derived CDR1 and CDR2 are MRHNA and SNTAGT. Germline trimming cut 5 bases from V and 7 bases from J; bases unmatched to any gene: 16. The CDR3 sequence is CASSPTRDREVFGYTF. The CDR3 DNA reads TGTGCCAGCAGTCCAACTCGTGACAGGGAGGTGTTTGGCTACACCTTC.

This CDR3 reads CASRTRGLGETQYF. The CDR3, as DNA: TGTGCCAGCAGAACTAGGGGCCTGGGGGAGACCCAGTACTTC. The J gene is TRBJ2-5, the V gene TRBV6-5; either TRBD1 or TRBD2 may fit D (5 bases each). The V gene lost 6 bases and the J gene lost 5 bases, with 16 bases spanning the gap. CDR1 MNHEY and CDR2 SVGAGI come from the germline V gene. This CDR3 spans 14 amino acids.

This chain links TRBV5-4 with TRBJ1-1; 8 bases fit TRBD1. This CDR3 region has 13 residues. J lost 4 bases, V lost 4 bases, and 3 bases had no gene match. Germline V gives CDR1 SGHNT, CDR2 YYREEE (reference sequence). In DNA, the CDR3 is TGTGCCAGCAGCGAGCAGGGGGCCACTGAAGCTTTCTTT. It translates to CASSEQGATEAFF.

This chain joins TRBV28 and TRBJ1-1; D unresolved. Looked up from germline, CDR1 is MDHEN and CDR2 is SYDVKM. This CDR3 contains 11 residues. The V end lost 2 bases, the J end lost 3 bases, and 1 base lay between the germline ends. CDR3 sequence reads: CASSLDTEAFF. The CDR3 DNA sequence: TGTGCCAGCAGTTTAGACACTGAAGCTTTCTTT.

This chain uses TRBV29-1 with TRBJ2-1; 8 nucleotides align to TRBD2. The CDR3 totals 16 residues. The V gene's germline CDR1 is SQVTM and CDR2 ANQGSEA. The trim removed 6 bases at V and 0 bases at J, leaving 10 bases unmatched. The CDR3 spells CSVGRGSVSSYNEQFF. The CDR3 region has the DNA TGCAGCGTCGGGAGGGGGAGTGTAAGCTCCTACAATGAGCAGTTCTTC.

The J gene is TRBJ1-4, the V gene TRBV14; no clear D. The CDR3 is 12 residues long. CDR1 is SGHDN, CDR2 FVKESK, per germline. V was trimmed by 4 bases and J by 8 bases, leaving 8 bases between them. The CDR3 sequence is CASSPKGEKLFF. The CDR3 DNA is TGTGCCAGCAGCCCAAAAGGGGAAAAACTGTTTTTT.

This chain joins TRBV27 and TRBJ2-7; D not certain. The V end was cut by 4 bases, the J end by 4 bases, with 8 bases between. The germline V gene encodes CDR1 MNHEY and CDR2 SMNVEV (reference sequence). The length of the CDR3 is 12 residues. The DNA of the CDR3 is TGTGCCAGCAGTTCCCCGACATACGAGCAGTACTTC. As protein: CASSSPTYEQYF.

The gene calls are TRBV6-5 and TRBJ2-1; either TRBD1 or TRBD2 may fit D (6 bases each). Trimming took 3 bases from V and 7 from J, leaving 13 bases between them. CDR3 length equals 14 residues. The V gene's germline CDR1 is MNHEY and CDR2 SVGAGI. The CDR3 here is CASSYRGRENEQFF. The CDR3 DNA reads TGTGCCAGCAGTTATCGGGGGCGCGAAAATGAGCAGTTCTTC.

The chain employs TRBV28 and TRBJ1-5; D is unresolved. This CDR3 is 17 amino acids long. Germline V gives CDR1 MDHEN, CDR2 SYDVKM. Deletions cut 6 bases from V and 1 base from J, with 19 bases between. CDR3 DNA sequence: TGTGCCAGCAGACCAGCAGGCCCGCAGGCGAGCAATCAGCCCCAGCATTTT. Its protein product is CASRPAGPQASNQPQHF.

The genes are TRBV28 and TRBJ2-5; TRBD2 aligns across 12 bases. Looked up from germline, CDR1 is MDHEN and CDR2 is SYDVKM. The CDR3 extends over 13 amino acids. Germline trimming cut 7 bases from V and 7 bases from J; bases unmatched to any gene: 4. The chain's CDR3 is CASTSGRVGTQYF. CDR3 DNA: TGTGCCAGCACTAGCGGGAGGGTCGGGACCCAGTACTTC.

This chain links TRBV11-3 with TRBJ2-2; perhaps TRBD2 as D (5 bases). In germline, CDR1 is SGHNT, CDR2 YENEEA. CDR3 length: 15 amino acids. The V end lost 5 bases, the J end lost 4 bases, and 14 bases lay between the germline ends. In nucleotides, the CDR3 is TGTGCCAGCAGCCCCTCGCGGGTTTCCACCGGGGAGCTGTTTTTT. Protein: CASSPSRVSTGELFF. The full variable domain, with the rest looked up from reference TRBV11-3 and TRBJ2-2, is EAGVVQSPRYKIIEKKQPVAFWCNPISGHNTLYWYLQNLGQGPELLIRYENEEAVDDSQLPKDRFSAERLKGVDSTLKIQPAELGDSAVYLCASSPSRVSTGELFFGEGSRLTVL.

This chain joins TRBV6-5 and TRBJ1-6; D might be TRBD1 (6 bases). This CDR3 comprises 14 residues. CDR1 and CDR2 (germline): MNHEY, SVGAGI. V was trimmed by 7 bases and J by 6 bases, leaving 13 bases between them. The CDR3 DNA sequence: TGTGCCAGCACCATTCAGGGGTTTAATTCACCCCTCCACTTT. Protein product: CASTIQGFNSPLHF.

The DNA of the CDR3 is TGCGCCAGCAGCCACACTTTAGCGGGCTTCCCCCCCTACGAGCAGTACTTC. It translates to CASSHTLAGFPPYEQYF. This rearrangement joins TRBV4-1 to TRBJ2-7, with 7 positions matching TRBD2. Per the germline V gene, CDR1 is MGHRA and CDR2 is YSYEKL. The CDR3 has 17 residues. J gave up 2 bases and V 3 bases, and 13 bases lay outside the gene matches.

The chain uses TRBV2 and TRBJ2-7; 8 nucleotides match TRBD1. Germline CDR1 reads SNHLY; CDR2 reads FYNNEI. After removal of 8 bases from V and 4 bases from J, the junction contained 16 bases not matched to a gene. This CDR3 is built from 16 residues. CDR3 bases: TGTGCCAGCCTTTCGCCCGCGGACAGGGTTCCTTACGAGCAGTACTTC. Its translation is CASLSPADRVPYEQYF.

The chain joins TRBV19 to TRBJ1-1; possibly TRBD1 for D (6 bases). Germline V gene data show CDR1 as LNHDA and CDR2 as SQIVND (reference sequence). There are 14 residues in the CDR3. The V end was cut by 6 bases, the J end by 1 base, with 12 bases between. The CDR3 protein is CASRGGQRNTEAFF. CDR3 in DNA: TGTGCCAGTAGGGGGGGGCAGAGGAACACTGAAGCTTTCTTT.

The chain is built from TRBV6-5 and TRBJ2-3; D uncertain. The CDR3 length is 11 residues. Germline CDR1 and CDR2: MNHEY and SVGAGI. The V end lost 1 base, the J end lost 5 bases, and 1 base lay between the germline ends. The CDR3 is CASSYLDTQYF. DNA of the CDR3: TGTGCCAGCAGTTACTTAGATACGCAGTATTTT.

This chain uses TRBV5-6 with TRBJ2-1; TRBD2 is a possible D gene (5 bases). Per germline, CDR1 SGHDT and CDR2 YYEEEE. V gave up 0 bases and J gave up 0 bases, with 10 bases separating them. This CDR3 has 16 residues. The CDR3 DNA reads TGTGCCAGCAGCTTGGTAGGGAGAAGCTCCTACAATGAGCAGTTCTTC. This gives the protein CASSLVGRSSYNEQFF.

The rearrangement joins TRBV7-3 to TRBJ2-3; D possibly corresponds to TRBD1 (5 bases). The germline V gene encodes CDR1 SGHTA and CDR2 FQGTGA. Trimming pared 5 bases from V and 2 bases from J, leaving 14 bases between. The CDR3 extends over 15 amino acids. CDR3: CASSPRQTHTDTQYF. The CDR3, as DNA: TGTGCCAGCAGCCCTCGACAGACCCACACAGATACGCAGTATTTT.

The V and J genes are TRBV9 and TRBJ2-2; TRBD2 agrees at 9 bases. V lost 4 bases, J lost 5 bases, and 12 bases stayed unmatched. Germline CDR1 SGDLS, CDR2 YYNGEE. The CDR3 has 17 residues. In DNA, the CDR3 is TGTGCCAGCAGCTTCCGAGGGACTAGCTCTCAAACCGGGGAGCTGTTTTTT. It codes for CASSFRGTSSQTGELFF.

The chain carries TRBV29-1 and TRBJ2-5; D call uncertain. Germline lookup yields CDR1 SQVTM and CDR2 ANQGSEA. There are 13 residues in the CDR3. V shed 8 bases and J shed 7 bases, with 20 bases lying between them. CDR3 region: CSTRPGLHGTQYF. Here the CDR3 DNA reads TGCAGCACCAGACCCGGCTTACATGGGACCCAGTACTTC.

The chain recombines TRBV13 with TRBJ2-7; D is uncertain. Germline CDR1 PRHDT, CDR2 FYEKMQ (reference sequence). Deletions cut 4 bases from V and 3 bases from J, with 7 bases between. This CDR3 is 12 amino acids long. The CDR3 here is CASSSRLYEQYF. CDR3 nucleotides: TGTGCCAGCAGCTCCCGCCTCTACGAGCAGTACTTC.

As DNA, the CDR3 is TGCAGCGTTAACACCGGGACCCTGGGGGGAAACACCATATATTTT. Encoded protein: CSVNTGTLGGNTIYF. The rearrangement links TRBV29-1 to TRBJ1-3; a weak D match, TRBD1 (5 bases). The CDR3 totals 15 residues. Trimming cost V 5 bases and J 4 bases, with 18 bases left between them. Germline V gene lookup returns CDR1 SQVTM and CDR2 ANQGSEA.